The TCR beta chain under discussion was sequenced for a study of beta chain features in type 1 diabetes. The investigators reverse transcribed all of the isolated RNA, so they sequenced expressed TCRB transcripts. Naive, central memory and regulatory T cell samples averaged approximately 3.8 million reads. TCRdb's table, derived via immunoSEQ multiplex PCR, lists solely in-frame clones and lacks some. The sample consists of roughly 450,000 clones, over 11% of them appearing once. Germline-derived CDR1 and CDR2 are MNHNY and SVGAGI (reference sequence). The CDR3 length is 14 residues. The V segment lost 6 bases and the J segment 3 bases; nucleotides outside the gene matches: 5.

This receptor was identified in a man aged 25 to 40 in good health. The chain carries TRBV6-6 and TRBJ2-7; 10 bases fit TRBD2. Sequenced sample: naive CD4+ T cells from blood. The DNA of the CDR3 is TGTGCCAGCAGCCTGACTAGCGGGCACTACGAGCAGTACGTC. This codes for CASSLTSGHYEQYV.